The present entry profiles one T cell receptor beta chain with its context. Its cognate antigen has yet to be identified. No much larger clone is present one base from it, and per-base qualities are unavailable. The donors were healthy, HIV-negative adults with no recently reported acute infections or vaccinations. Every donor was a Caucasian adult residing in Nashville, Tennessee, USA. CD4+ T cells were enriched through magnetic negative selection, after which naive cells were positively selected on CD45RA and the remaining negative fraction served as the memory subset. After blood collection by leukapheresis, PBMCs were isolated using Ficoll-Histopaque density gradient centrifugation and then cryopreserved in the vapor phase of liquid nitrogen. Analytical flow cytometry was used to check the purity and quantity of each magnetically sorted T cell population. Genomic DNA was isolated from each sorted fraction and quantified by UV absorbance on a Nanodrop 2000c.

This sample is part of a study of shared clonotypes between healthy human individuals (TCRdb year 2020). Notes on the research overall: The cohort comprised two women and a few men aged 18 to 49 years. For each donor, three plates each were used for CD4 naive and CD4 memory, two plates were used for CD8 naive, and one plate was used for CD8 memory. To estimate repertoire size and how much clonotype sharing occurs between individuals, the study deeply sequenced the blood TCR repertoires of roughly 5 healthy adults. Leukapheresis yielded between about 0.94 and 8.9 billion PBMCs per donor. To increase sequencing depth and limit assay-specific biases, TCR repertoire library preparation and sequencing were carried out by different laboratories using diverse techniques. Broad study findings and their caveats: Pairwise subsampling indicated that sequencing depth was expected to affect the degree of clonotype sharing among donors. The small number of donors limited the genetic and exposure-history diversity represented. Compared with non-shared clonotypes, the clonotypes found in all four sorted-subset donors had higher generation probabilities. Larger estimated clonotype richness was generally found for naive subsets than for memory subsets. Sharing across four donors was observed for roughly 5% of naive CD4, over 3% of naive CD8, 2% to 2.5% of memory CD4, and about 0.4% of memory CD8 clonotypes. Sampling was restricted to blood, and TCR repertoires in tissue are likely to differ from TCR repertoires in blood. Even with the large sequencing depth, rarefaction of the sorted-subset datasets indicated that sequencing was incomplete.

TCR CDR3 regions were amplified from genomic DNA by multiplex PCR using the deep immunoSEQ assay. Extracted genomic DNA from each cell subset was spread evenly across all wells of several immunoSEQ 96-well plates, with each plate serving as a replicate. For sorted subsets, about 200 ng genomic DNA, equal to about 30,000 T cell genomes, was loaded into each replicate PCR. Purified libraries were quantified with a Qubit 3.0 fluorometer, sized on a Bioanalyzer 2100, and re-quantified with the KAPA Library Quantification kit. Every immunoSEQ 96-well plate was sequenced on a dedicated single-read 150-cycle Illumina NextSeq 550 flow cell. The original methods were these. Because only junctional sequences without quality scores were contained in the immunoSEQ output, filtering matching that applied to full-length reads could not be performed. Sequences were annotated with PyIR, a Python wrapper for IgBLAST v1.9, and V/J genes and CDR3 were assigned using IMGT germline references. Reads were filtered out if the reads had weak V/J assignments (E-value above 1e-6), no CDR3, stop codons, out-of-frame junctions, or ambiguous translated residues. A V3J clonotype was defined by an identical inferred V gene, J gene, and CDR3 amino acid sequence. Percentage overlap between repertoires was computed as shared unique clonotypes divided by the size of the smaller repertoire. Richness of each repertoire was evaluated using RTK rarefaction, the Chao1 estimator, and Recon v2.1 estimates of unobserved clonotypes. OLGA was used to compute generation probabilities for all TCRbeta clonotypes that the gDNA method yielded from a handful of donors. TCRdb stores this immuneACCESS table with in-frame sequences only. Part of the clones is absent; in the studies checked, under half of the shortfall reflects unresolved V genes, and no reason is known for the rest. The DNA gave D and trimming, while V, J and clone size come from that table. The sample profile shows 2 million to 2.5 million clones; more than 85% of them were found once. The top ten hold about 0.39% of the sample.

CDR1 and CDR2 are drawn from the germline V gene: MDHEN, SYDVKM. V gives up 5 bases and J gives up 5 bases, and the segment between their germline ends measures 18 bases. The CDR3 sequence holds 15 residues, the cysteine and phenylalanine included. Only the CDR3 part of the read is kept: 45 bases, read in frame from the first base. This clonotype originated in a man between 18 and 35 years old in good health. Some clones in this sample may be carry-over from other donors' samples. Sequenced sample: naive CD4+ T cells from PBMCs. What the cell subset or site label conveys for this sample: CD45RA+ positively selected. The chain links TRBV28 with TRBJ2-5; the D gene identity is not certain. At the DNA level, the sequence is TGTGCCAGCAGTCCAAATGGGAAGGTGGAGGAGACCCAGTACTTC. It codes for CASSPNGKVEETQYF.